The count of the clone carrying this T cell receptor beta chain is one. This sample was taken from a study of blood T cell repertoires in COVID-19. Study-wide background: COVID-19 samples from acute and convalescent phases originated in the United States, Italy and Spain.

The CDR3 totals 14 residues. Germline assignment: CDR1 SGHTA and CDR2 FQGTGA. Losses at the gene ends were 8 bases for V and 3 bases for J; bases not matched to a gene: 5. In the original processing: Amplifying reference gene primers gave estimates of nucleated cell counts. Assay used: immunoSEQ multiplex PCR; TCRdb lists only in-frame clones, some missing. The V and J calls and clone size come from that table; D and trimming were worked out from the DNA. The repertoire consists of about 190,000 clones, with more than 85% occurring once and the leading ten covering 1.1%. V usage is TRBV7-3 and J usage is TRBJ2-4; 9 nucleotides align to TRBD1. This TCR derives from a man between 25 and 39 years old with acute or convalescent COVID-19. The sample taken for sequencing was peripheral blood. The CDR3 region is CASGGQGGKNIQYF. The CDR3 DNA reads as TGTGCCAGCGGGGGACAGGGTGGCAAAAACATTCAGTACTTC.